This T cell receptor beta chain derives from a study of post-analysis software for immune sequencing data. Study-wide results and caveats: A handful of TRBV segments were significantly more frequent in patients than in controls. TRBV5-6, TRBV5-1 and TRBV20-1 were among these segments.

CDR3 length: 16 residues. CDR1 is SGHRS and CDR2 is YFSETQ in the germline V gene. The V gene lost 5 bases and the J gene lost 5 bases, with 22 bases spanning the gap. Points on this clonotype: The antigen remains unidentified.

TCR beta cDNA libraries included unique molecular identifiers. Each batch of about 0.95 to 11 million T cells produced 450,000 to 500,000 cDNA molecules. One entry per CDR3 protein results from TCRdb running MiXCR on the PCR reads. The table has 550,000 to 700,000 distinct CDR3 sequences, roughly 45% seen once; the top ten hold approximately 1.7%. This receptor was identified in a girl aged 5 to 17 with multiple sclerosis. The chain recombines TRBV5-1 with TRBJ1-1, with D tentatively TRBD1 (5 bases). Specimen: blood. CDR3 in amino acids: CASSAGRASEGTEAFF. CDR3 bases: TGCGCCAGCAGTGCAGGGAGGGCCAGCGAGGGGACTGAAGCTTTCTTT.